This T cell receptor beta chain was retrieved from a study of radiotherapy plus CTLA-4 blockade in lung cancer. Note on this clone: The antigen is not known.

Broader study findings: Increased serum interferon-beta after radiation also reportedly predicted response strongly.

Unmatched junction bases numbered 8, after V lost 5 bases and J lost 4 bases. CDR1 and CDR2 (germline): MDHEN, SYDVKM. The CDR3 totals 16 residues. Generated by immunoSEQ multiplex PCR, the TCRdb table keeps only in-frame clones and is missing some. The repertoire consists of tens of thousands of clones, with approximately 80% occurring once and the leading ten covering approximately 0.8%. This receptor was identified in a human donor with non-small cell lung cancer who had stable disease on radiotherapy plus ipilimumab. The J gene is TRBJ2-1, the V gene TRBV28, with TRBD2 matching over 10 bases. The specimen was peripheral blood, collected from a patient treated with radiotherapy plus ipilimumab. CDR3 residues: CASSPLRTSGYNEQFF. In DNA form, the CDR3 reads TGTGCCAGCAGTCCCCTACGGACTAGCGGTTACAATGAGCAGTTCTTC.